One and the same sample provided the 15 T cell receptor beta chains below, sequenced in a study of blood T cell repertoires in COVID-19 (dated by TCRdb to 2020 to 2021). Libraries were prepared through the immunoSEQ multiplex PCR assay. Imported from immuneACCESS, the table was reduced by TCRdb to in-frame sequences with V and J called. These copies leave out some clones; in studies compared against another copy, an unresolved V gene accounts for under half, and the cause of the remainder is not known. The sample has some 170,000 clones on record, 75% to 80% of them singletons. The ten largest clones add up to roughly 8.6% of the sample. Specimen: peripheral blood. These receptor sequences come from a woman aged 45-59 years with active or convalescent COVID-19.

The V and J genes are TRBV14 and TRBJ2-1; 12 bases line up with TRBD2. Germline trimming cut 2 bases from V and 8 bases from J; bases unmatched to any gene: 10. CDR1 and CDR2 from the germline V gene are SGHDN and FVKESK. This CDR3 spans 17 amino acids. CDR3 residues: CASSQNGPTSGSDEQFF. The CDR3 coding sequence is TGTGCCAGCAGCCAAAATGGGCCGACTAGCGGGAGCGATGAGCAGTTCTTC. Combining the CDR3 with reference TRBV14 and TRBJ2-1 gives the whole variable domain EAGVTQFPSHSVIEKGQTVTLRCDPISGHDNLYWYRRVMGKEIKFLLHFVKESKQDESGMPNNRFLAERTGGTYSTLKVQPAELEDSGVYFCASSQNGPTSGSDEQFFGPGTRLTVL.

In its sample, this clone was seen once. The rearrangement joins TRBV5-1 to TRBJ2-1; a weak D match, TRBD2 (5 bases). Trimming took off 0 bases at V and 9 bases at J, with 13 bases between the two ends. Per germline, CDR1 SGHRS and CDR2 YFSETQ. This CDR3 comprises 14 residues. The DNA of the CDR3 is TGCGCCAGCAGCTTGGACGGGTATCGGGGTGAGCAGTTCTTC. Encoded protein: CASSLDGYRGEQFF.

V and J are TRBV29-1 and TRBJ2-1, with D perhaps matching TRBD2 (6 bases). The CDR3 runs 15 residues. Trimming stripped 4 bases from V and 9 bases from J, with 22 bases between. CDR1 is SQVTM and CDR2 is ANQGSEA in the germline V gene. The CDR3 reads CSVAMRGIRSGEQFF. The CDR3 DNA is TGCAGCGTTGCAATGCGGGGAATTAGGTCGGGTGAGCAGTTCTTC.

The CDR3, as DNA: TGTGCCAGCAGCTCTCGACTAGCGGGAAGTAATGAGCAGTTCTTC. It is translated as CASSSRLAGSNEQFF. This chain uses TRBV11-3 with TRBJ2-1, with TRBD2 matching 11 bases. The CDR3 is 15 amino acids. Germline CDR1 and CDR2: SGHNT and YENEEA. V dropped 4 bases and J dropped 7; count of bases not matched to a gene: 6.

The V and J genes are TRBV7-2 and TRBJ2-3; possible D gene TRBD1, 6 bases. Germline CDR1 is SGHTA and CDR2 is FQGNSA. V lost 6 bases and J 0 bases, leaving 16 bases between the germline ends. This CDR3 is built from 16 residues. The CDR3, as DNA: TGTGCCAGCAGGTTGGGGGCGGGCGCTAGCACAGATACGCAGTATTTT. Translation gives CASRLGAGASTDTQYF. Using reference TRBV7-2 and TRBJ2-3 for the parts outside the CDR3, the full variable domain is GAGVSQSPSNKVTEKGKDVELRCDPISGHTALYWYRQSLGQGLEFLIYFQGNSAPDKSGLPSDRFSAERTGGSVSTLTIQRTQQEDSAVYLCASRLGAGASTDTQYFGPGTRLTVL.

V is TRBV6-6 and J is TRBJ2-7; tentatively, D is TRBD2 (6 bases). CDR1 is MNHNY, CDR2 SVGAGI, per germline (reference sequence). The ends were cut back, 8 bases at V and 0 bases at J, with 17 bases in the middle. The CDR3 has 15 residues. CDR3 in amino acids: CASRIGSGLSYEQYF. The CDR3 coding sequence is TGTGCCAGCCGAATTGGTAGCGGACTCTCCTACGAGCAGTACTTC.

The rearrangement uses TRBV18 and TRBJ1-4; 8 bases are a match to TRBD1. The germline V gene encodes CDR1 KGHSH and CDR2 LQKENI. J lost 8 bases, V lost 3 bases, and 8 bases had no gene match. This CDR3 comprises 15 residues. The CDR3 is CASSPAGGLSEKLFF. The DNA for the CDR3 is TGTGCCAGCTCACCCGCAGGGGGCCTGAGCGAAAAACTGTTTTTT.

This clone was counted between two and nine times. CDR3 loop: CAWSEAASGEKLFF. CDR3 coding DNA: TGTGCCTGGAGTGAGGCGGCCTCGGGTGAAAAACTGTTTTTT. The rearrangement uses TRBV30 and TRBJ1-4, with D hard to call. V was trimmed by 1 base and J by 7 bases, leaving 13 bases between them. CDR3 length equals 14 residues. Germline V gene sequence: CDR1 GTSNPN, CDR2 SVGIG (reference sequence).

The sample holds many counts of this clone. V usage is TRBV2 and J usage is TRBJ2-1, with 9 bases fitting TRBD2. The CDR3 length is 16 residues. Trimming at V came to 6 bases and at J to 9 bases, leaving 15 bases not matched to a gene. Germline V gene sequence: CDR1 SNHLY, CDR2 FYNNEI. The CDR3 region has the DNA TGTGCCAGCAGGAAGGAGATAGCGGGAGCGGGCCGTGAGCAGTTCTTC. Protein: CASRKEIAGAGREQFF.

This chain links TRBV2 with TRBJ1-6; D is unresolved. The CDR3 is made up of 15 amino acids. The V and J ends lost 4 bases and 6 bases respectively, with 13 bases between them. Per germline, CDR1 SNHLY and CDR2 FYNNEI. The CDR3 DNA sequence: TGTGCCAGCAGTGCGCGCGGGCTGGGTAATTCACCCCTCCACTTT. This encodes CASSARGLGNSPLHF.

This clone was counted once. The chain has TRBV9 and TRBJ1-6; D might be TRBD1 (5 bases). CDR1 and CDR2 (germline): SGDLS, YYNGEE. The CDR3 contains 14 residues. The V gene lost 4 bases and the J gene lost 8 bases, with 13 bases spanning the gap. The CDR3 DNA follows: TGTGCCAGCAGCCTCAGGGTGGTGGATTCACCCCTCCACTTT. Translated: CASSLRVVDSPLHF.

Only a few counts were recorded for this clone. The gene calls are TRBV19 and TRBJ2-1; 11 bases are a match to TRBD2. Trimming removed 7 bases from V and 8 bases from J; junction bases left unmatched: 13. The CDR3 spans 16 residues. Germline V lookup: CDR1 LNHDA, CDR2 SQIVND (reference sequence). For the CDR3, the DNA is TGTGCCAGTAAAAAGCTAGCGGGAGGCCCAGGGGATGAGCAGTTCTTC. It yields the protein CASKKLAGGPGDEQFF.

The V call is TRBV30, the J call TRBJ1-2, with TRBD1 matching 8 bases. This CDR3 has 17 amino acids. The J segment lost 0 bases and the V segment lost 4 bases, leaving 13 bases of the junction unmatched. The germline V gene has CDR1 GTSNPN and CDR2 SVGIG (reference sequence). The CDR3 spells CAWKLGPGQATNYGYTF. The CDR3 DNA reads TGTGCCTGGAAGCTCGGACCGGGACAGGCGACTAACTATGGCTACACCTTC. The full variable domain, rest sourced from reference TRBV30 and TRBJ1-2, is SQTIHQWPATLVQPVGSPLSLECTVEGTSNPNLYWYRQAAGRGLQLLFYSVGIGQISSEVPQNLSASRPQDRQFILSSKKLLLSDSGFYLCAWKLGPGQATNYGYTFGSGTRLTVV.

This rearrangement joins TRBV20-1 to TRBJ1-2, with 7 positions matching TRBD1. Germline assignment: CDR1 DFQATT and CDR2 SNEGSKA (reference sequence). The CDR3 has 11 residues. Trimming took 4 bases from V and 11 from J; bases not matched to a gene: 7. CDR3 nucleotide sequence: TGCAGTGCTACCCGGGACAGAGTGTACACCTTC. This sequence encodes CSATRDRVYTF.

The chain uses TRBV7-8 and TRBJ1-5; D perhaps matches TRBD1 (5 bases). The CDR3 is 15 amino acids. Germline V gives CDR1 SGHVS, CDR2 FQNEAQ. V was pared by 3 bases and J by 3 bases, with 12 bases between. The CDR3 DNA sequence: TGTGCCAGCAGCTTGCAGGGCTCGAACAATCAGCCCCAGCATTTT. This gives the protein CASSLQGSNNQPQHF.